The clone carrying this T cell receptor (beta chain) was observed a single time. This CDR3 comprises 16 residues. The germline V gene encodes CDR1 MGHRA and CDR2 YSYEKL. Trimming pared 4 bases from V and 1 base from J, leaving 16 bases between. The data were obtained in a study of blood T cell repertoires in COVID-19. Per the original methods: Amplification of reference gene primers was used by the study to estimate nucleated cell counts. Assay: immunoSEQ multiplex PCR; the TCRdb copy retains only in-frame clones and omits some. Clone size and the V and J calls come from that table; the DNA yielded D and trimming. The data contain under 350,000 clones, 70% to 90% of them singletons.

The genes are TRBV4-1 and TRBJ2-5; the D gene is possibly TRBD1 (6 bases). The sample comprised peripheral blood. This clonotype was obtained from a woman in her 70s with acute or convalescent COVID-19. CDR3: CASSRWTTGRQETQYF. CDR3 in DNA: TGCGCCAGCAGCCGATGGACGACAGGACGCCAAGAGACCCAGTACTTC.